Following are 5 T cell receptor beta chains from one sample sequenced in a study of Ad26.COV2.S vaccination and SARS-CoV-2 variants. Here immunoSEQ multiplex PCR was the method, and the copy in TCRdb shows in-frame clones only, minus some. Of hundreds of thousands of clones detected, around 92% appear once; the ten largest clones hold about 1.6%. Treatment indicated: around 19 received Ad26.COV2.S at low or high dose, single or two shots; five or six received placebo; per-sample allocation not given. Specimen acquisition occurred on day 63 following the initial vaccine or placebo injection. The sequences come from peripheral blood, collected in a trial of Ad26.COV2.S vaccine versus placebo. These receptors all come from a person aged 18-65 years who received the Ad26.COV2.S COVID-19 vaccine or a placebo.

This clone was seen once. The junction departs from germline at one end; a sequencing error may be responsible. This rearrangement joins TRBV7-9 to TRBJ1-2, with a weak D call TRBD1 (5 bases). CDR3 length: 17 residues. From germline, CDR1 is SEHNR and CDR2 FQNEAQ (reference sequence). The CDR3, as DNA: TGTGCCAGCAGCCTAGCCCCCGGGACTCTAAATGGGGTGGGCTACACCTTC. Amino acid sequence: CASSLAPGTLNGVGYTF. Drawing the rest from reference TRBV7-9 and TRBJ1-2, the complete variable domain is DTGVSQNPRHKITKRGQNVTFRCDPISEHNRLYWYRQTLGQGPEFLTYFQNEAQLEKSRLLSDRFSAERPKGSFSTLEIQRTEQGDSAMYLCASSLAPGTLNGVGYTFGSGTRLTVV.

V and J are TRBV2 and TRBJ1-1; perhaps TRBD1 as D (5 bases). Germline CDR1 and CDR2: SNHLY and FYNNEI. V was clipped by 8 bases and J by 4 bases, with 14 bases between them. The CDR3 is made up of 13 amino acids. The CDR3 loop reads CASDTGRSTEAFF. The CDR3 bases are TGTGCCAGCGACACAGGAAGAAGCACTGAAGCTTTCTTT.

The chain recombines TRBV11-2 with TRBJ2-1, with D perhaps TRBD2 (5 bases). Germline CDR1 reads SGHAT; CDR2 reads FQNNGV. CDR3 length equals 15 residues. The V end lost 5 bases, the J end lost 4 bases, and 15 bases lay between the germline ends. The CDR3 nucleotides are TGTGCCAGCAGCCCTAGGACCGGGGAGTACAATGAGCAGTTCTTC. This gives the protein CASSPRTGEYNEQFF.

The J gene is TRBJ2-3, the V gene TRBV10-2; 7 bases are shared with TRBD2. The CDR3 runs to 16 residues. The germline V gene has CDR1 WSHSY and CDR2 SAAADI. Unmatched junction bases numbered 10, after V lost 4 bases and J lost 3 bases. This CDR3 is CASSVEGRVATDTQYF. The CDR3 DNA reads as TGCGCCAGCAGTGTCGAGGGGAGGGTCGCAACAGATACGCAGTATTTT.

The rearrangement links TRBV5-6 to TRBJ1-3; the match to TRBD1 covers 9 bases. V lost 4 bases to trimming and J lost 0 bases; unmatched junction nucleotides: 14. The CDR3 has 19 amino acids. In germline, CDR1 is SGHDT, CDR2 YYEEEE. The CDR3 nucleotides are TGTGCCAGCAGCCTAGGGACAGGGTTGGGACCGGGCTCTGGAAACACCATATATTTT. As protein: CASSLGTGLGPGSGNTIYF.